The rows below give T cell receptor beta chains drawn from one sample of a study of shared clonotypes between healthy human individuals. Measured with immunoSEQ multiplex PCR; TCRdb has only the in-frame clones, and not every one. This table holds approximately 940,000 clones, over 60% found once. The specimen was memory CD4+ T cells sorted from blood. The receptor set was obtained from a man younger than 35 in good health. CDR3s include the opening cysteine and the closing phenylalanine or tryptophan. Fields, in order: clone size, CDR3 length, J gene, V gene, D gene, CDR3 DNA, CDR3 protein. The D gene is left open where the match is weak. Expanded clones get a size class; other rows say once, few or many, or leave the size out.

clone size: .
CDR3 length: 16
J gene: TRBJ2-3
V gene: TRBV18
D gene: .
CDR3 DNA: TGTGCCAGCTCACCACCCGTAGGGGGGGGCACAGATACGCAGTATTTT
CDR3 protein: CASSPPVGGGTDTQYF

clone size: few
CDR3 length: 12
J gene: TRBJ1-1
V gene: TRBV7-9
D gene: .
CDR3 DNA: TGTGCCAGCAGGCTAATGGGGACTGAAGCTTTCTTT
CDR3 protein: CASRLMGTEAFF

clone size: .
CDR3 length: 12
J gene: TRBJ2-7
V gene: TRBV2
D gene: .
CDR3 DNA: TGTGCCAGCAGGGGCTCGAACTACGAGCAGTACTTC
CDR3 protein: CASRGSNYEQYF

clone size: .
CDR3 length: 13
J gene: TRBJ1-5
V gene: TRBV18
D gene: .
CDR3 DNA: TGTGCCAGCTCACCATTTCTAGATCAGCCCCAGCATTTT
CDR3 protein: CASSPFLDQPQHF

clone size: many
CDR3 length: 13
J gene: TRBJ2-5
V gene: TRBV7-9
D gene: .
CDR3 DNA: TGTGCCAGCAGCTCCCAGGCCCCGGGAACCCAGTACTTC
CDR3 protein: CASSSQAPGTQYF

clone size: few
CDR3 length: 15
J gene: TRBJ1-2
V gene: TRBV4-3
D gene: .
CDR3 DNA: TGCGCCAGCAGCCAAGATCGGAGCTCTAGCTATGGCTACACCTTC
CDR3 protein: CASSQDRSSSYGYTF

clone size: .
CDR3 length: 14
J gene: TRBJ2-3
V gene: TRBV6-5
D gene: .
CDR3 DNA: TGTGCCAGCAGTTACGTAACTAGCACAGATACGCAGTATTTT
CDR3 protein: CASSYVTSTDTQYF

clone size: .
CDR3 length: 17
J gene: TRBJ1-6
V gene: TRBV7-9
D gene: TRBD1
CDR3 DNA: TGTGCCAGCACCCACCGAGGCGGACAGGGTTACAATTCACCCCTCCACTTT
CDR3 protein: CASTHRGGQGYNSPLHF

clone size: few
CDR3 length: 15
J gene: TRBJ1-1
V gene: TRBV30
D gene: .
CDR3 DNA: TGTGCCTGGAGTCCCGGGACTCTCAAAGGCACTGAAGCTTTCTTT
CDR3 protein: CAWSPGTLKGTEAFF

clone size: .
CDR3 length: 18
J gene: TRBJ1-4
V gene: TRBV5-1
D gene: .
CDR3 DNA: TGCGCCAGCAGCTTGGATCGACCCACGCTCTTCCCTAATGAAAAACTGTTTTTT
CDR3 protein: CASSLDRPTLFPNEKLFF

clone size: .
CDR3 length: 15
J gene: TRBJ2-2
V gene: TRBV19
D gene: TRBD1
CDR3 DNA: TGTGCCAGTAGCCAACAGGGGTCTCTCACCGGGGAGCTGTTTTTT
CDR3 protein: CASSQQGSLTGELFF

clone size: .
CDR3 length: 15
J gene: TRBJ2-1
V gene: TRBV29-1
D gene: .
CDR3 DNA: TGCAGCGTTATCCTGGGCCTTTCCTCCTACAATGAGCAGTTCTTC
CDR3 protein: CSVILGLSSYNEQFF

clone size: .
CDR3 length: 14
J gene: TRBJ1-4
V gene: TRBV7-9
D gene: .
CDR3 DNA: TGTGCCAGCAGCATGACAGGCCCGAATGAAAAACTGTTTTTT
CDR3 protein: CASSMTGPNEKLFF

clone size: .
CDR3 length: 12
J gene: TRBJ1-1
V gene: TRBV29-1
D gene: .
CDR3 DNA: TGCAGCGGGACCAGGTGGGACACTGAAGCTTTCTTT
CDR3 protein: CSGTRWDTEAFF

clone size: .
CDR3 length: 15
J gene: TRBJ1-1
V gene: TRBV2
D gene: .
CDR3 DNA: TGTGCCAGCAGTGGTAGGAGGGGAGTGAGCACTGAAGCTTTCTTT
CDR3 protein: CASSGRRGVSTEAFF

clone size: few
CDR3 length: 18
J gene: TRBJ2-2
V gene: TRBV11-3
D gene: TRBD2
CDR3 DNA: TGTGCCAGCAGCTCACCCCATAGCGGGGGGGGGAACACCGGGGAGCTGTTTTTT
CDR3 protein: CASSSPHSGGGNTGELFF

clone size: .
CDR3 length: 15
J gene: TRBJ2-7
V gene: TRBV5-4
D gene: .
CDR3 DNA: TGTGCCAGCAGCTTGGGACTGGGGATCGATGGGGAGCAGTACTTC
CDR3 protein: CASSLGLGIDGEQYF

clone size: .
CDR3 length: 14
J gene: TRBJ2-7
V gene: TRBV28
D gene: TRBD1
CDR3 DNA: TGTGCCAGCAGTCTTTCTGGGACAGGGGGGTGGCAGTACTTC
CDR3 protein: CASSLSGTGGWQYF